Here is one TCR beta chain with its context. Its matching antigen is unknown. Scientists ran DNA taken from cultured CD4+ T cells through the Oncomine TCR Beta short-read assay for sequencing. TCRdb re-called the PCR reads through MiXCR, storing one row per CDR3 protein. The sample consists of fewer than 20,000 distinct CDR3 sequences, around 40% of them appearing once. The data stem from a study of vaccination and CD4 T cells after COVID-19. At the level of the study: Investigators drew the post-COVID samples a median around 93 days after diagnosis, with a range of 35 to 161.

Points from the study as a whole: Convalescent patients saw a median around 83% of their reactive clones show up only after vaccination.

From germline, CDR1 is SGHKS and CDR2 YYEKEE (reference sequence). This CDR3 is 14 amino acids long. Treatment noted: roughly 11-day PBMC culture with coronavirus spike peptide pools or control peptides (ViraFEST assay). The receptor comes from a human donor who received a COVID-19 vaccine. This sample comprised CD4+ T cells from blood, cultured in vitro, obtained before SARS-CoV-2 vaccination. The chain couples TRBV5-5 to TRBJ2-1; D might be TRBD2 (6 bases). The end of the DNA aligns better with TRBJ2-5, so the J call may be wrong. The CDR3 DNA reads TGTGCCAGCAGCTTGTCCCTAGCGTCCACAAGCCAGTACTTC. Amino acids: CASSLSLASTSQYF.